This T cell receptor beta chain was sequenced for a study of T cells in localized non-small cell lung cancer (dated by TCRdb to 2019 to 2021). Regarding the study in general: T cell repertoires of 236 early-stage NSCLC patients were analyzed, with tumors being compared against uninvolved tumor-adjacent lungs. All 240 or so NSCLC patients in the cohort were treatment-naive and had localized lung tumors that were resected. NSCLC patients had a mean age of around 61 years, and 120 to 150 were male and about 110 female. Broader findings and caveats from the paper: Multi-region tumor sequencing was not performed, so intratumor heterogeneity could not be excluded. Longer overall survival was associated with higher blood T cell density, whereas shorter survival was associated with higher adjacent-lung clonality. Because of the exploratory design, TCR variables were selected using unadjusted p-values without false-discovery rate correction. A median of 57 of the top 100 tumor clones were detected in paired uninvolved adjacent lung, and some 30 of these tumor clones were also found among the top 100 clones of the paired uninvolved adjacent lung. Uninvolved tumor-adjacent lung showed the highest T cell clonality, higher than tumor, which suggests more focused antigenic responses in the uninvolved tumor-adjacent lung.

In the case of this clone: It lacks a known antigen. The sample holds no much larger clone one base away, and base qualities are not on file.

Measured from the cysteine to the phenylalanine, the CDR3 is 15 residues long. Only the CDR3 region is kept as DNA, spanning 45 bases read in frame from base 1. Via the germline V gene (reference sequence), CDR1 is LNHDA and CDR2 SQIVND. V is reduced by 3 bases and J by 8 bases, leaving a spacing of 19 bases between them. The immunoSEQ Assay was used to sequence TCR beta CDR3 regions from DNA. Under the source paper's analysis protocol: T cell density was computed as TCR beta template counts normalized to usable DNA estimated by amplifying housekeeping genes. Richness was estimated using the preseqR package, with extrapolation to 400,000 templates for PBMC samples and to 120,000 templates for tissue samples. Clonality was calculated as one minus Pielou's evenness. Tissue-enriched TCRs were identified through differential abundance testing performed on productive amino-acid clonotypes, with a minimum total count of 5 and an alpha of 0.1. The Jaccard Index and the Morisita Overlap Index were used to quantify repertoire overlap between compartments. GLIPH grouped TCR beta CDR3s together with public tetramer-defined viral CDR3s, and a viral motif had to include at least three viral sequences and show V-gene enrichment. This immuneACCESS table, as held by TCRdb, lists in-frame sequences with V and J called but not all clones. Of the missing ones, under half trace to an unresolved V gene in checked studies; the others have no known cause. From that table come the V and J calls and clone size; the DNA was used to work out D and trimming. Across this sample there are 30,000 or so clones, with about 92% seen only once. The ten most abundant clones make up around 2.1% of the sample.

At diagnosis, tumor, uninvolved tumor-adjacent lung and peripheral blood were collected and then preserved as a mix of FFPE and fresh-frozen material. For TCR repertoire profiling, blood samples were analyzed as peripheral blood mononuclear cells. Recombination joined TRBV19 with TRBJ1-2, and possibly TRBD1, on 5 matching bases. The sample in question was peripheral blood, obtained before any cancer treatment. The sequence came from a female donor at least 60 years old with stage I lung adenocarcinoma. The sequenced DNA is TGTGCCAGTAGTATCCCCCCGGGCAGGGTCAGCGGCTACACCTTC. Translated, it gives CASSIPPGRVSGYTF.